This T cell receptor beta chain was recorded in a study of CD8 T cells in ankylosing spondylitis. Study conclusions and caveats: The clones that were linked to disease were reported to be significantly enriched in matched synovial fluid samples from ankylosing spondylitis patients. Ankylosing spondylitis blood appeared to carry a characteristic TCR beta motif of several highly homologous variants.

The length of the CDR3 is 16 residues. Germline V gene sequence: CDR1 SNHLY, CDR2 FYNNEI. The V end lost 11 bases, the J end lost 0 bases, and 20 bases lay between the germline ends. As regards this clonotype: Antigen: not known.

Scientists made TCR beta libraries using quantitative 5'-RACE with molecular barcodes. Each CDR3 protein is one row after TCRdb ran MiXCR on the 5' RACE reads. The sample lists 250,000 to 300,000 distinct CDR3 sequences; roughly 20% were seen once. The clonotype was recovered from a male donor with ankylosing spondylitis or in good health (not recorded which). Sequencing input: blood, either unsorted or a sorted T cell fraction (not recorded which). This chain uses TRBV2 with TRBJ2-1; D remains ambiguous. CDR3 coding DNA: TGTGCCGGCAAGTCAGTTGGTCCTTCCTCCTACAATGAGCAGTTCTTC. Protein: CAGKSVGPSSYNEQFF. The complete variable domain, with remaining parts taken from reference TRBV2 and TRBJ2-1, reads EPEVTQTPSHQVTQMGQEVILRCVPISNHLYFYWYRQILGQKVEFLVSFYNNEISEKSEIFDDQFSVERPDGSNFTLKIRSTKLEDSAMYFCAGKSVGPSSYNEQFFGPGTRLTVL.